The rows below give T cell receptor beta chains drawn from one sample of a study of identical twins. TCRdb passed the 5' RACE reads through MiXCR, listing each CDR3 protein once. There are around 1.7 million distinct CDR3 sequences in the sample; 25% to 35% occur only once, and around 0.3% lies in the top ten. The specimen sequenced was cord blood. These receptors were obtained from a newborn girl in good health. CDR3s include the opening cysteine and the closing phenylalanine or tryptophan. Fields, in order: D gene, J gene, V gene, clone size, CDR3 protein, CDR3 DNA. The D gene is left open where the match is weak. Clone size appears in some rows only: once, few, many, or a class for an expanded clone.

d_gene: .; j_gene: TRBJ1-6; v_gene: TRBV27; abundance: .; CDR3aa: CASSSKGLGTLHF; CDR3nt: TGTGCCAGCAGTTCTAAGGGCCTCGGGACCCTCCACTTT
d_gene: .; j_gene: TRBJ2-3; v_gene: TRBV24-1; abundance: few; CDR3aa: CATSDFGNVQYF; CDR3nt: TGTGCCACCAGTGATTTCGGCAATGTGCAGTATTTT
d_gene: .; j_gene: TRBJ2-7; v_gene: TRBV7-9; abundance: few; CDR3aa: CASSLPSRSSYEQYF; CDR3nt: TGTGCCAGCAGCTTACCGAGCAGGAGCTCCTACGAGCAGTACTTC
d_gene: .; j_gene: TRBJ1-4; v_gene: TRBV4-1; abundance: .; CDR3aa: CASSHVPTTATNEKLFF; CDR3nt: TGCGCCAGCAGCCACGTCCCAACGACAGCAACTAATGAAAAACTGTTTTTT
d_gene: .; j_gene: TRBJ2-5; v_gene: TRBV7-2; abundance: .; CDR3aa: CASSLVKGGTQYF; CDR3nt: TGTGCCAGCAGCTTAGTGAAGGGGGGGACCCAGTACTTC
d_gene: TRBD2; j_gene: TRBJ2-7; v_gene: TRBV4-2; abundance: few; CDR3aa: CASSQDAYSGRAYEQYF; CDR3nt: TGTGCCAGCAGCCAAGACGCGTACAGCGGGAGGGCCTACGAGCAGTACTTC
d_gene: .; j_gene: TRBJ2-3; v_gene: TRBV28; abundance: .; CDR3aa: CASSLPGRRTDTQYF; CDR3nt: TGTGCCAGCAGCCTCCCGGGCCGCCGCACAGATACGCAGTATTTT
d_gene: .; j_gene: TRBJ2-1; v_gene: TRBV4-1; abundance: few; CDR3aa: CASSQEESFTYNEQFF; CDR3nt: TGCGCCAGCAGCCAAGAGGAGTCCTTTACCTACAATGAGCAGTTCTTC
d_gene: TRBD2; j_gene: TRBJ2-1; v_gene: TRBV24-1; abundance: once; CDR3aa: CATSDGVQRGYNEQFF; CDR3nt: TGTGCCACCAGTGATGGAGTCCAGCGGGGCTACAATGAGCAGTTCTTC
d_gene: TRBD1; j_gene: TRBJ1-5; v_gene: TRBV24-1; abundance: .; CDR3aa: CATSDSGRGLQPQHF; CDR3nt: TGTGCCACCAGTGATTCGGGCAGGGGGCTCCAGCCCCAGCATTTT
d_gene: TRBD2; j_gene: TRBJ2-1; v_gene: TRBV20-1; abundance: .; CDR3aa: CSALGLAWPYNEQFF; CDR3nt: TGCAGTGCTTTAGGACTAGCGTGGCCCTACAATGAGCAGTTCTTC
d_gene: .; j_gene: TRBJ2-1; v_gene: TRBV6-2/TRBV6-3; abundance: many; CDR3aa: CASSYSGGPYNEQFF; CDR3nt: TGTGCCAGCAGTTACTCGGGGGGCCCTTACAATGAGCAGTTCTTC
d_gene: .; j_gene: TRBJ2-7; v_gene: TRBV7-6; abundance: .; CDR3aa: CASSLNINEQYF; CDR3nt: TGTGCCAGCAGCTTAAACATCAATGAGCAGTACTTC
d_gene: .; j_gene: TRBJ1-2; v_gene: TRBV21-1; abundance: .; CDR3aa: CASSIWTGWNYGYTF; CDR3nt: TGTGCCAGCAGCATTTGGACAGGGTGGAACTATGGCTACACCTTC
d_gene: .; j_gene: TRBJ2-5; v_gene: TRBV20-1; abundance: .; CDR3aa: CSASISGWYQETQYF; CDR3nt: TGCAGTGCTAGTATCAGCGGCTGGTACCAAGAGACCCAGTACTTC
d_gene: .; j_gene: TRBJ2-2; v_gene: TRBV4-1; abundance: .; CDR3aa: CASSQGPRVSNTGELFF; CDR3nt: TGCGCCAGCAGCCAAGGGCCCAGGGTGTCGAACACCGGGGAGCTGTTTTTT
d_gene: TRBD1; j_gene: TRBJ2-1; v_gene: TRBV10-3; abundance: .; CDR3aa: CAIRPDRDHEQFF; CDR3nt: TGTGCCATCAGACCAGACAGGGACCATGAGCAGTTCTTC
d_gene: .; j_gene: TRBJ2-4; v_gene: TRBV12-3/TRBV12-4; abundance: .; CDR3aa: CASSQIGGGLAKSIQYF; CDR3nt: TGTGCCAGCAGCCAGATAGGGGGGGGATTAGCCAAAAGCATTCAGTACTTC
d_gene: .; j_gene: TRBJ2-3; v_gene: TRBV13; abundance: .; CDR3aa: CASSSLSGASTQYF; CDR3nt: TGTGCCAGCAGCTCCCTTAGCGGCGCCAGTACGCAGTATTTT
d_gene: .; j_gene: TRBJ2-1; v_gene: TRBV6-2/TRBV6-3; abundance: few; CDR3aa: CASSYGGGGRPYNEQFF; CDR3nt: TGTGCCAGCAGTTACGGGGGAGGAGGGAGACCCTACAATGAGCAGTTCTTC
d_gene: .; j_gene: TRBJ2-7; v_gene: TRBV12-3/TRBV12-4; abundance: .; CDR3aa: CASSLGTREPSYEQYF; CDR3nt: TGTGCCAGCAGTTTAGGTACGAGGGAACCCTCCTACGAGCAGTACTTC
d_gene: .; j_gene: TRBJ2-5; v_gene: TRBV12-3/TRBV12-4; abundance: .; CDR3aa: CASSSAVSETQYF; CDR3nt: TGTGCCAGCAGTTCCGCGGTTTCGGAGACCCAGTACTTC
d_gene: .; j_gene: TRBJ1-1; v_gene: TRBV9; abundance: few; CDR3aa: CASSDTSVEAFF; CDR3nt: TGTGCCAGCAGCGACACTTCAGTTGAAGCTTTCTTT
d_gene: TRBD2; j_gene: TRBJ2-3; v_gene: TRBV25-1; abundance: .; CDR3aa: CASSPPGGRGSTDTQYF; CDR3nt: TGTGCCAGCAGTCCCCCGGGAGGGAGAGGTTCCACAGATACGCAGTATTTT